The 21 T cell receptor beta chains presented below share a single source sample, sequenced in a study of brain T cells in children with intractable seizures. Time point specified: blood from clinic visit 5 months post-surgery; TSC patient then seizure free. The data were produced by immunoSEQ multiplex PCR, yet TCRdb's version contains in-frame clones alone and is incomplete. The profile shows around 340,000 clones, more than 85% of them singletons. The sequencing here drew on peripheral blood, taken more than 4 months after surgery. All receptors derive from a boy under two years old with tuberous sclerosis and intractable seizures.

This rearrangement joins TRBV10-3 to TRBJ2-7; 8 bases align to TRBD2. Trimming removed 2 bases from V and 5 bases from J; junction bases left unmatched: 8. The germline V gene encodes CDR1 ENHRY and CDR2 SYGVKD. The CDR3 is made up of 15 amino acids. In DNA, the CDR3 is TGTGCCATCAGTGAGCTTTCGCGGGAGGCTAACGAGCAGTACTTC. Translating it yields CAISELSREANEQYF.

J is TRBJ1-3 and V is TRBV30, with no clear D. The CDR3 sequence is 15 residues long. Germline loops: CDR1 GTSNPN, CDR2 SVGIG (reference sequence). Trimming cost V 3 bases and J 0 bases, with 12 bases left between them. DNA for the CDR3: TGTGCCTGGAGGGGAGGCGCTAGCTCTGGAAACACCATATATTTT. Its protein is CAWRGGASSGNTIYF. The full variable domain, with the rest looked up from reference TRBV30 and TRBJ1-3, is SQTIHQWPATLVQPVGSPLSLECTVEGTSNPNLYWYRQAAGRGLQLLFYSVGIGQISSEVPQNLSASRPQDRQFILSSKKLLLSDSGFYLCAWRGGASSGNTIYFGEGSWLTVV.

The count of this clone is one. This chain joins TRBV18 and TRBJ1-2; 8 bases agree with TRBD1. The V segment lost 2 bases and the J segment 5 bases; nucleotides outside the gene matches: 10. Germline V gene lookup returns CDR1 KGHSH and CDR2 LQKENI. The CDR3 is 16 residues long. CDR3 nucleotides: TGTGCCAGCTCACCAACGGGGACAGGACTGAGTTATGGCTACACCTTC. This sequence encodes CASSPTGTGLSYGYTF.

J is TRBJ1-4 and V is TRBV24-1; tentative D call: TRBD1 (5 bases). Germline V gene data show CDR1 as KGHDR and CDR2 as SFDVKD. V lost 7 bases to trimming and J lost 1 base, with 12 bases between them. The CDR3 is 15 residues long. This CDR3 is CATSPCRVTNEKLFF. In DNA form, the CDR3 reads TGTGCCACCAGCCCCTGCAGGGTAACTAATGAAAAACTGTTTTTT.

The rearrangement joins TRBV20-1 to TRBJ2-3; 9 nucleotides agree with TRBD2. The CDR3 is 18 residues long. Germline CDR1 reads DFQATT; CDR2 reads SNEGSKA (reference sequence). The ends lost 3 bases at V and 3 bases at J; junction bases unmatched: 16. CDR3 DNA: TGCAGTGCTAGTTCCGGACTAGCGACTTGGGAGGGGACAGATACGCAGTATTTT. This encodes CSASSGLATWEGTDTQYF.

The chain carries TRBV27 and TRBJ1-1; D not resolved. CDR3 size: 13 residues. V gave up 10 bases and J gave up 5 bases, with 17 bases separating them. Germline CDR1 MNHEY, CDR2 SMNVEV (reference sequence). The CDR3 here is CATGWTGGTEAFF. CDR3 bases: TGTGCCACCGGATGGACTGGTGGGACTGAAGCTTTCTTT.

The chain carries TRBV12-3 or TRBV12-4 and TRBJ2-5; 9 bases map to TRBD1. V lost 7 bases to trimming and J lost 5 bases; unmatched junction nucleotides: 5. This CDR3 has 13 residues. The DNA for the CDR3 is TGTGCCAGCACCCCGGGACAGGGTGAGACCCAGTACTTC. This encodes CASTPGQGETQYF.

This chain connects TRBV7-9 to TRBJ2-3; D is perhaps TRBD2 (6 bases). This CDR3 has 17 residues. Trimming pared 4 bases from V and 0 bases from J, leaving 17 bases between. CDR1 and CDR2 from the germline V gene are SEHNR and FQNEAQ (reference sequence). In nucleotides, the CDR3 is TGTGCCAGCAGCTCAAACCTCGCGGGAACTAGCACAGATACGCAGTATTTT. Residues: CASSSNLAGTSTDTQYF.

This chain links TRBV2 with TRBJ2-3; no clear D gene. The CDR3 is 16 amino acids. The ends were cut back, 5 bases at V and 5 bases at J, with 20 bases in the middle. CDR1 SNHLY and CDR2 FYNNEI come from the germline V gene. The CDR3 DNA follows: TGTGCCAGCAGTACCCAGCTCCTCTCCGTGGGAGATACGCAGTATTTT. It codes for CASSTQLLSVGDTQYF.

This sequence joins TRBV5-1 and TRBJ2-7; D could derive from TRBD1 or TRBD2 (5 bases each). Germline values: CDR1 SGHRS, CDR2 YFSETQ. The V end was cut by 0 bases, the J end by 1 base, with 14 bases between. The CDR3 has 16 residues. The CDR3 coding sequence is TGCGCCAGCAGCTTGGGTGGGGACGGCTTATCCTACGAGCAGTACTTC. Its translation: CASSLGGDGLSYEQYF.

The CDR3 DNA follows: TGTGCCAGCAGCCATGACACGTCTGGGGCCAACGTCCTGACTTTC. It is translated as CASSHDTSGANVLTF. The rearrangement uses TRBV2 and TRBJ2-6; D is uncertain. The CDR3 sequence is 15 residues long. V shed 6 bases and J shed 1 base, with 10 bases lying between them. The germline V gene has CDR1 SNHLY and CDR2 FYNNEI.

The chain is built from TRBV19 and TRBJ2-3, with D possibly TRBD2 on 6 matching bases. The CDR3 spans 15 residues. V gave up 0 bases and J gave up 3 bases, with 10 bases separating them. Germline CDR1 reads LNHDA; CDR2 reads SQIVND (reference sequence). In DNA, the CDR3 is TGTGCCAGTAGTATAGACCTAGCGAGGACAGATACGCAGTATTTT. This sequence encodes CASSIDLARTDTQYF.

The V and J genes are TRBV12-5 and TRBJ2-1; tentative D call: TRBD2 (5 bases). CDR3 length: 20 amino acids. The V gene lost 0 bases and the J gene lost 4 bases, with 25 bases spanning the gap. Germline V gene sequence: CDR1 LGHNT, CDR2 FRNRAP. This CDR3 is CASGLVLGSPKRLRYNEQFF. In DNA form, the CDR3 reads TGTGCTAGTGGTTTGGTACTAGGTAGTCCCAAGCGTTTGCGATACAATGAGCAGTTCTTC.

The gene calls are TRBV6-5 and TRBJ1-6; D is unresolved. The CDR3 length is 15 residues. Between the trimmed V and J ends, which lost 0 bases and 9 bases, there was a span of 12 bases. Germline values: CDR1 MNHEY, CDR2 SVGAGI. CDR3 nucleotide sequence: TGTGCCAGCAGTTACTCGCGGGTCGTTGGTTCACCCCTCCACTTT. It codes for CASSYSRVVGSPLHF.

This clone was recorded once. This chain links TRBV30 with TRBJ2-5; D not certain. Per the germline V gene, CDR1 is GTSNPN and CDR2 is SVGIG (reference sequence). CDR3 length: 11 amino acids. Trimming cost V 2 bases and J 5 bases, with 6 bases left between them. CDR3 sequence: CAWSTEETQYF. DNA for the CDR3: TGTGCCTGGAGTACAGAGGAGACCCAGTACTTC.

The chain carries TRBV27 and TRBJ1-1, with a weak D call TRBD1 (5 bases). CDR3 length: 13 amino acids. Trimming shortened V by 6 bases and J by 10 bases, and 18 bases separated the two germline ends. Germline loops: CDR1 MNHEY, CDR2 SMNVEV (reference sequence). The CDR3 sequence: CASSPQATGRAFF. In DNA form, the CDR3 reads TGTGCCAGCAGCCCTCAGGCAACAGGACGAGCTTTCTTT.

This clone was seen more than once but under ten times. The genes are TRBV10-3 and TRBJ1-3; tentatively, D is TRBD1 (6 bases). The germline V and J ends were trimmed by 5 bases and 4 bases, with 9 bases remaining between them. Germline assignment: CDR1 ENHRY and CDR2 SYGVKD. There are 13 residues in the CDR3. Here the CDR3 reads CAISSGTGNTIYF. The CDR3 DNA is TGTGCCATCAGTTCCGGGACAGGAAACACCATATATTTT.

The rearrangement links TRBV27 to TRBJ2-7; tentatively, D is TRBD2 (5 bases). The CDR3 consists of 14 residues. Trimming removed 5 bases from V and 3 bases from J, with 14 bases in between. CDR1 and CDR2 (germline): MNHEY, SMNVEV (reference sequence). CDR3 bases: TGTGCCAGCAGTCCCGGACTGGGATTCTACGAGCAGTACTTC. Protein product: CASSPGLGFYEQYF.

The chain is built from TRBV6-5 and TRBJ1-2; D is ambiguous. This CDR3 has 14 residues. Germline V lookup: CDR1 MNHEY, CDR2 SVGAGI. With 0 bases removed from V and 2 bases from J, the gap between germline ends came to 7 bases. For the CDR3, the DNA is TGTGCCAGCAGTTACTCAATGGAGAACTATGGCTACACCTTC. Translating gives CASSYSMENYGYTF.

This chain uses TRBV4-1 with TRBJ1-5; D not certain. This CDR3 has 14 amino acids. Germline lookup yields CDR1 MGHRA and CDR2 YSYEKL. The ends were cut back, 0 bases at V and 0 bases at J, with 3 bases in the middle. CDR3 amino acids: CASSQDDSNQPQHF. The CDR3 bases are TGCGCCAGCAGCCAAGACGATAGCAATCAGCCCCAGCATTTT.

The chain employs TRBV11-2 and TRBJ1-2; possible D gene TRBD1, 6 bases. The CDR3 sequence is 15 residues long. Trimming took off 5 bases at V and 4 bases at J, with 17 bases between the two ends. Per germline, CDR1 SGHAT and CDR2 FQNNGV. DNA of the CDR3: TGTGCCAGCAGCCCCGGACAGACTTCCTTCTATGGCTACACCTTC. It yields the protein CASSPGQTSFYGYTF.